This T cell receptor beta chain was documented in a study of tissue T cells after allogeneic stem cell transplantation. The protocol was immunoSEQ multiplex PCR, while the TCRdb copy is restricted to in-frame clones and leaves out a portion. The table lists just over 4,000 clones, about 45% of them singletons. The CDR3 length is 14 residues. CDR1 is LGHDT, CDR2 YNNKQL, per germline (reference sequence). J gave up 2 bases and V 4 bases, and 1 base lay outside the gene matches. Overall study results and limits: Sampling depth was limited, and the cohort was small and clinically varied. Tissue-detected TCR repertoire was only partly captured by blood and spleen T cells.

Points on this clone: As yet, its antigen is unknown. Genes and germline are mouse. The read gets to within 1 residue of the CDR3 end, and the germline J gene fills in the rest.

Regarding time point: mouse harvest day 14 after allogeneic transplant. Mouse grafts combined 10^7 T-cell-depleted bone marrow cells with 10^6 splenic CD5+ T cells. Mice had MHC-mismatched B6 into BALB/c GVHD, sampled day 7 or 14. Sequencing was performed on lymph node tissue. The clonotype comes from a female BALB/c mouse given C57BL/6 T cells with graft-versus-host disease after an allogeneic hematopoietic cell transplant. The chain joins TRBV4 to TRBJ2-4; 9 positions agree with TRBD1. The CDR3 DNA, read in part, is TGTGCCAGCAGCTGGGACAGGGTTCAAAACACCTTGTAC. This sequence encodes CASSWDRVQNTLY. The whole CDR3 protein reads CASSWDRVQNTLYF.